The rows below give T cell receptor beta chains drawn from one sample of a study of blood T cell repertoires in COVID-19. The protocol was immunoSEQ multiplex PCR, while the TCRdb copy is restricted to in-frame clones and leaves out a portion. The table includes about 230,000 clones, around 81% detected once. The sequenced sample was peripheral blood. The source of these receptors is a woman over 75 with COVID-19, enrolled during active disease. Each CDR3 is given with its conserved first and last residue. A D gene is named only where the DNA matches it firmly. Part of the rows lack a size; the others show once, few, many or a class for expanded clones.

d_call clone_size j_call v_call cdr3_nt cdr3_aa
NA NA TRBJ2-5 TRBV11-1 TGTGCCAGCAGCTACGGGAGTAGGGAGACCCAGTACTTC CASSYGSRETQYF
NA NA TRBJ2-2 TRBV7-9 TGTGCCAGCAGCTTAGCTATTAGGGAGCTGTTTTTT CASSLAIRELFF
NA NA TRBJ2-2 TRBV4-3 TGCGCCAGCCGTTTGATGGCGGCCACCGGGGAGCTGTTTTTT CASRLMAATGELFF
NA NA TRBJ1-6 TRBV27 TGTGCCAGCAGTCAGGAGGTTCCTAATTCACCCCTCCACTTT CASSQEVPNSPLHF
TRBD2 NA TRBJ2-1 TRBV4-2 TGTGCCAGCAGCCAGATGGCTGTAGCGGGGGGAAACAATGAGCAGTTCTTC CASSQMAVAGGNNEQFF
TRBD1 once TRBJ2-6 TRBV5-6 TGTGCCAGCAACCCAACAGGGGCCCTCTACTCTGGGGCCAACGTCCTGACTTTC CASNPTGALYSGANVLTF
NA NA TRBJ2-1 TRBV7-6 TGTGCCAGCAGCTTAAGGGGGGGAGTGAACAATGAGCAGTTCTTC CASSLRGGVNNEQFF
NA once TRBJ2-5 TRBV30 TGTGCCTGGAGTGTCTCTACCCCTAGTAGAGAGACCCAGTACTTC CAWSVSTPSRETQYF
TRBD1 NA TRBJ1-2 TRBV6-6 TGTGCCAGCAGGCTGGGGACAGGGAGTGGCTACACCTTC CASRLGTGSGYTF
NA NA TRBJ1-4 TRBV18 TGTGCCAGCTCACCACCAGGGGTGAGTGAAAAACTGTTTTTT CASSPPGVSEKLFF
NA NA TRBJ2-5 TRBV6-1 TGTGCCAGCAGTGAATGGCCCCGACAGATACAAGAGACCCAGTACTTC CASSEWPRQIQETQYF
TRBD1 NA TRBJ2-1 TRBV3-1/TRBV3-2 TGTGCCAGCAGCCAGTGGACAGGGGGCGCGGACAATGAGCAGTTCTTC CASSQWTGGADNEQFF
NA NA TRBJ2-1 TRBV30 TGTGCCTGGAGTGGGGCGGGCTACAATGAGCAGTTCTTC CAWSGAGYNEQFF
NA NA TRBJ2-3 TRBV20-1 TGCAGTGCGCCAGTGAGGGGGACGCAGTATTTT CSAPVRGTQYF
NA once TRBJ1-1 TRBV24-1 TGTGCCACCAGTGAAGGGGACACTGAAGCTTTCTTT CATSEGDTEAFF
NA NA TRBJ1-4 TRBV9 TGTGCCAGCAGCGTAGGGCCTAATGAAAAACTGTTTTTT CASSVGPNEKLFF
NA NA TRBJ1-1 TRBV13 TGTGCCAGCAGCTTAGAGGGCCGGGGGGACACTGAAGCTTTCTTT CASSLEGRGDTEAFF
NA NA TRBJ1-6 TRBV3-1/TRBV3-2 TGTGCCAGCAGCCAAGACGGGTCCTATAATTCACCCCTCCACTTT CASSQDGSYNSPLHF
TRBD2 few TRBJ2-2 TRBV7-2 TGTGCCAGCAGTCGGCGCCCTTCTAGCGGGGTCATTGCCGGGGAGCTGTTTTTT CASSRRPSSGVIAGELFF
NA NA TRBJ2-7 TRBV21-1 TGTGCCAGCAGCGACCAAAGTAGCGTCCTTAGCGACGAGCAGTACTTC CASSDQSSVLSDEQYF
NA NA TRBJ2-2 TRBV19 TGTGCCAGTACCTCGGGACACTACAGCGGCACCGGGGAGCTGTTTTTT CASTSGHYSGTGELFF
NA NA TRBJ2-5 TRBV2 TGTGCCAGCAGACACCCTGCTGGGACCCAGTACTTC CASRHPAGTQYF
NA NA TRBJ2-1 TRBV4-2 TGTGCCAGCAGTAGATCGGGAGTAGACAATGAGCAGTTCTTC CASSRSGVDNEQFF
NA NA TRBJ1-2 TRBV6-5 TGTGCCAGCAGTTACACCACACCCGACTATGGCTACACCTTC CASSYTTPDYGYTF
NA few TRBJ2-1 TRBV28 TGTGCCAGCAGTGATGGCGGGGCGCTCGGCTCCTACAATGAGCAGTTCTTC CASSDGGALGSYNEQFF
NA few TRBJ1-5 TRBV4-1 TGCGCCAGCAGCCAAGGTGAAAGGGGACACAATAGCAATCAGCCCCAGCATTTT CASSQGERGHNSNQPQHF
NA NA TRBJ2-3 TRBV18 TGTGCCAGCTCACCGGCCCAGCGGCGGTCGGGAGATACGCAGTATTTT CASSPAQRRSGDTQYF